This entry concerns a single T cell receptor (beta chain). V was clipped by 6 bases and J by 5 bases; unmatched bases: 4. The germline V gene has CDR1 LGHNA and CDR2 YNFKEQ. This CDR3 is built from 13 residues. This sample was included in a study of blood T cell repertoires in COVID-19. Across the study: Sites across the United States, Italy and Spain contributed samples from acute and convalescent COVID-19. PBMCs, B-cell-depleted T cells, or T cells provided the cDNA or gDNA that made up the material.

Study processing details: The authors estimated nucleated cell counts from reference gene primer amplification. Sequencing was performed with immunoSEQ multiplex PCR; in TCRdb, only in-frame clones are kept and a portion is missing. V and J calls and clone size are copied from that table; D and trimming were computed from the DNA. This table has fewer than 200,000 clones, around 74% appearing once. This receptor was obtained from a woman aged 80 or over with acute or convalescent COVID-19. The V and J genes are TRBV4-2 and TRBJ2-7; 10 bases fit TRBD1. The sequencing sample was made of peripheral blood. The CDR3, as DNA: TGTGCCAGCAGGCGACAGGGGGCTGACGAGCAGTACTTC. It specifies CASRRQGADEQYF.